This T cell receptor beta chain came from a study of regulatory T cells in long-lasting Graves disease. Time point indicated: newly diagnosed GD, antithyroid drugs for less than 3 months. After RNA was extracted from PBMCs, the TCR library was made from it. In each case, Graves' disease was diagnosed per American Thyroid Association guidelines. Whole-study findings and limits: Persistent Graves' disease cases displayed lower TCR diversity than newly diagnosed ones.

In germline, CDR1 is MNHEY, CDR2 SMNVEV (reference sequence). Trimming cost V 3 bases and J 6 bases, with 10 bases left between them. The CDR3 consists of 13 residues. Library construction for TCR beta used iRepertoire HTBI primers and Arm-PCR of CDR3 regions. TCRdb processed the multiplex PCR reads anew with MiXCR; each CDR3 protein has one entry. The table records about 350,000 distinct CDR3 sequences, around 16% of them present only once. Details on this clonotype: Its antigen is unknown.

These data also featured in a second study, about T cells in Graves' hyperthyroidism and ophthalmopathy.

The chain joins TRBV27 to TRBJ2-3; D remains unclear. The TCR sequence derives from a woman aged 18-30 years with Graves disease. The input for sequencing was peripheral blood mononuclear cells (PBMCs), taken at new diagnosis, from a patient treated with antithyroid drugs. This CDR3 reads CASSLPPPDTQYF. CDR3 coding DNA: TGTGCCAGCAGTTTGCCCCCCCCGGATACGCAGTATTTT.